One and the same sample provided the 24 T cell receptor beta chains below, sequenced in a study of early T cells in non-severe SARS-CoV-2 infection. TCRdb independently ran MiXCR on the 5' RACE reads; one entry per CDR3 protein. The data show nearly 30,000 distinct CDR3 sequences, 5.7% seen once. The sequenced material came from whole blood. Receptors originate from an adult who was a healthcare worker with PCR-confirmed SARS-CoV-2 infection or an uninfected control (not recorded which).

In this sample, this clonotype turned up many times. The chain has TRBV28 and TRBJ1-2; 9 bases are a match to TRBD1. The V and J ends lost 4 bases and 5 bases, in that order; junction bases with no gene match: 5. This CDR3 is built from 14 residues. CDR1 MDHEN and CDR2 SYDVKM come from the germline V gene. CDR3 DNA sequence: TGTGCCAGCAGTTCCACCGGGACAGGGTATGGCTACACCTTC. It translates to CASSSTGTGYGYTF.

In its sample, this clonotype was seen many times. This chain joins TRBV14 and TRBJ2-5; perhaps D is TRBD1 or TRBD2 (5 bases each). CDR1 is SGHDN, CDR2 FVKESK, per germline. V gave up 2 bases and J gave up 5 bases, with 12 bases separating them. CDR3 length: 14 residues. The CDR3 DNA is TGTGCCAGCAGCCAACGACAGAGGGTGGAGACCCAGTACTTC. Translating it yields CASSQRQRVETQYF.

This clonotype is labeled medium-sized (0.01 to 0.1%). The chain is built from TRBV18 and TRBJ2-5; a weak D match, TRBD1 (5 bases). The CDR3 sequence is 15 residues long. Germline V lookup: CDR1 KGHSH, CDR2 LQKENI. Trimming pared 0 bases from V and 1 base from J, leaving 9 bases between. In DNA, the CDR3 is TGTGCCAGCTCACCACCAGGACAAATCCAAGAGACCCAGTACTTC. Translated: CASSPPGQIQETQYF.

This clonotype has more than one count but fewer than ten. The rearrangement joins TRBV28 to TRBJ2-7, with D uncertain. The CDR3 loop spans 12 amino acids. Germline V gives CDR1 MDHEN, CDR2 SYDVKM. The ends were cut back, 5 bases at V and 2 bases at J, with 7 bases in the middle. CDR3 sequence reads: CASSVIAYEQYF. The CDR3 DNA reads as TGTGCCAGCAGTGTAATCGCCTACGAGCAGTACTTC. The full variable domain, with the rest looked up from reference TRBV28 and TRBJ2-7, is DVKVTQSSRYLVKRTGEKVFLECVQDMDHENMFWYRQDPGLGLRLIYFSYDVKMKEKGDIPEGYSVSREKKERFSLILESASTNQTSMYLCASSVIAYEQYFGPGTRLTVT.

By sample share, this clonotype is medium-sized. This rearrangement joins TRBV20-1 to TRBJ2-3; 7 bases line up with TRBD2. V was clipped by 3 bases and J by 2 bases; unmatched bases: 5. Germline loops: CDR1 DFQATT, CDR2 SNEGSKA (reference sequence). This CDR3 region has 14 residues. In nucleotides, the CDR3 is TGCAGTGCTAGCGAAAGCGGGGACACAGATACGCAGTATTTT. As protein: CSASESGDTDTQYF.

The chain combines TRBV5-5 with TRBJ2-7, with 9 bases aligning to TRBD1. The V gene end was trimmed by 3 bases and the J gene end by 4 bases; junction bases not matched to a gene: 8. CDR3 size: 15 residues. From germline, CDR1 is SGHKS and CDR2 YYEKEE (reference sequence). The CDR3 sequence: CASSSPDRGWYEQYF. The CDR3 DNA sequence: TGTGCCAGCAGCTCCCCGGACAGGGGATGGTACGAGCAGTACTTC. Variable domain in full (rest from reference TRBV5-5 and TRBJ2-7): DAGVTQSPTHLIKTRGQQVTLRCSPISGHKSVSWYQQVLGQGPQFIFQYYEKEERGRGNFPDRFSARQFPNYSSELNVNALLLGDSALYLCASSSPDRGWYEQYFGPGTRLTVT.

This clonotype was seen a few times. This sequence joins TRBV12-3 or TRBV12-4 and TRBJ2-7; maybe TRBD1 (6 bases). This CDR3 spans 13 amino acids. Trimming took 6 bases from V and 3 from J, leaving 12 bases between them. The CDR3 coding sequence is TGTGCCAGCAGCCGAGGACAGCACTACGAGCAGTACTTC. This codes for CASSRGQHYEQYF.

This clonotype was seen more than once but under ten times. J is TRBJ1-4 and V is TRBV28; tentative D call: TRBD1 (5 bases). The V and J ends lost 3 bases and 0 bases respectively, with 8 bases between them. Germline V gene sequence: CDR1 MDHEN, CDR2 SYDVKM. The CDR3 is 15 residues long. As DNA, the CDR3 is TGTGCCAGCAGTTTCGTGGGGGCAACTAATGAAAAACTGTTTTTT. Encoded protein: CASSFVGATNEKLFF.

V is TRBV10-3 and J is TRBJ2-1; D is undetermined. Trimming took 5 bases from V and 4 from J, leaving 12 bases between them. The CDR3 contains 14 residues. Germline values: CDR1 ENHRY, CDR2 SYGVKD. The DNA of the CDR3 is TGTGCCATCAGTCCCTCCGACGAGTACAATGAGCAGTTCTTC. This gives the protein CAISPSDEYNEQFF.

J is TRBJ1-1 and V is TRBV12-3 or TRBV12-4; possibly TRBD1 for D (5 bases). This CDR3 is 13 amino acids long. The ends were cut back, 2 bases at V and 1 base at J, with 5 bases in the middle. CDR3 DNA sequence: TGTGCCAGCAGTTTAAGGGGGAACACTGAAGCTTTCTTT. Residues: CASSLRGNTEAFF.

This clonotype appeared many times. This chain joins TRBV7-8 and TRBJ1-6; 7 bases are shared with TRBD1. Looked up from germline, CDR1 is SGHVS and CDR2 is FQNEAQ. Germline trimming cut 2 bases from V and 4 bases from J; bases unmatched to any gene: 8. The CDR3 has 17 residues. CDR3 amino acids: CASSLWSSTGYNSPLHF. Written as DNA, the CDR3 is TGTGCCAGCAGCTTATGGTCCTCGACAGGGTATAATTCACCCCTCCACTTT. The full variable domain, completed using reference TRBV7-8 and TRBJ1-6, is GAGVSQSPRYKVAKRGQDVALRCDPISGHVSLFWYQQALGQGPEFLTYFQNEAQLDKSGLPSDRFFAERPEGSVSTLKIQRTQQEDSAVYLCASSLWSSTGYNSPLHFGNGTRLTVT.

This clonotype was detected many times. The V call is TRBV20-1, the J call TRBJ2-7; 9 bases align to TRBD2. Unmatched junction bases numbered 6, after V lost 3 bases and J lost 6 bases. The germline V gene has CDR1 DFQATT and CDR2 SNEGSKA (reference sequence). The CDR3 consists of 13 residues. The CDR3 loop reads CSASSLAGFEQYF. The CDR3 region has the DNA TGCAGTGCTAGCAGCCTAGCGGGGTTCGAGCAGTACTTC.

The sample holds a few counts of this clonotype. CDR3 DNA: TGTGCCAGCAGCCAAGAGGGACAGGGGCTTTACGAGCAGTACTTC. Its translation: CASSQEGQGLYEQYF. The J gene is TRBJ2-7, the V gene TRBV3-1, with TRBD1 identical over 10 bases. Germline V CDR1 and CDR2: LGHDT, YNNKEL (reference sequence). The CDR3 contains 15 residues. After removal of 0 bases from V and 4 bases from J, the junction contained 3 bases not matched to a gene.

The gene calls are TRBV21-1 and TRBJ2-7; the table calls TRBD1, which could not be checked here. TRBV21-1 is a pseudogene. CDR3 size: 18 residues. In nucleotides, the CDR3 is TGTGCCAGCAGCATCCGGGACAGGACCTATACAAGCTCCTACGAGCAGTACTTC. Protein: CASSIRDRTYTSSYEQYF.

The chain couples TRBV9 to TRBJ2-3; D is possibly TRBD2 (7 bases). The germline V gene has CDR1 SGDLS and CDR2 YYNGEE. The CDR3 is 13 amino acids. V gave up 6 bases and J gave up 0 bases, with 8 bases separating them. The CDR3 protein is CASKGGSTDTQYF. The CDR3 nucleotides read TGTGCCAGCAAGGGGGGGAGCACAGATACGCAGTATTTT.

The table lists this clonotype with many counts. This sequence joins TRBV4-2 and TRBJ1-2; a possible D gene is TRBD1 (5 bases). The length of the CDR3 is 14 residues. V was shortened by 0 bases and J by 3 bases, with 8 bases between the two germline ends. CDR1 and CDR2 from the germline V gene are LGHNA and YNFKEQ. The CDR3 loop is CASSQDRGYYGYTF. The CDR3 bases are TGTGCCAGCAGCCAAGATAGGGGATACTATGGCTACACCTTC.

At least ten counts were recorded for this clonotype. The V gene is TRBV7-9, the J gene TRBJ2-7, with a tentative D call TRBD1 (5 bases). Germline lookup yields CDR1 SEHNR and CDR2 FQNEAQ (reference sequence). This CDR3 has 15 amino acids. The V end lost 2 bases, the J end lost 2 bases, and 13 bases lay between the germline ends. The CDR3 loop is CASSLSSLGAYEQYF. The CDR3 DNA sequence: TGTGCCAGCAGCTTAAGTTCGCTAGGGGCCTACGAGCAGTACTTC.

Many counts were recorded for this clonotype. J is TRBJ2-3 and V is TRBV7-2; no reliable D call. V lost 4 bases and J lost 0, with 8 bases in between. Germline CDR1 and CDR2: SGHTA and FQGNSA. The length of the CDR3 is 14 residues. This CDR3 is CASSSVSSTDTQYF. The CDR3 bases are TGTGCCAGCAGCTCCGTGTCTAGCACAGATACGCAGTATTTT. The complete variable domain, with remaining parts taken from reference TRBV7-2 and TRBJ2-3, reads GAGVSQSPSNKVTEKGKDVELRCDPISGHTALYWYRQSLGQGLEFLIYFQGNSAPDKSGLPSDRFSAERTGGSVSTLTIQRTQQEDSAVYLCASSSVSSTDTQYFGPGTRLTVL.

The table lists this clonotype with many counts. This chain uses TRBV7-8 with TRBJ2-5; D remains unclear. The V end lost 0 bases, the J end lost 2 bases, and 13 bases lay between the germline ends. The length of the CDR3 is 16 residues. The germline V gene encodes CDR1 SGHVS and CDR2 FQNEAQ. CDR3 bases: TGTGCCAGCAGCTTAGCGAGATGGCTGTGGCAAGAGACCCAGTACTTC. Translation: CASSLARWLWQETQYF.

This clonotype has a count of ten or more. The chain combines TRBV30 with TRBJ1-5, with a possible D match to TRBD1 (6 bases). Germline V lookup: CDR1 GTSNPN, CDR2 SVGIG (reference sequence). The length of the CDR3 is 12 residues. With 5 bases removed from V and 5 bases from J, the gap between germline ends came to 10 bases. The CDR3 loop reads CAWHRADQPQHF. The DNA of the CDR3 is TGTGCCTGGCACAGGGCCGATCAGCCCCAGCATTTT.

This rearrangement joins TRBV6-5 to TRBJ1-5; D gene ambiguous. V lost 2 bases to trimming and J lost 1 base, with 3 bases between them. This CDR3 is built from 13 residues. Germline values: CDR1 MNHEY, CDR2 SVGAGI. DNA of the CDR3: TGTGCCAGCAGTTACGGCAGCAATCAGCCCCAGCATTTT. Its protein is CASSYGSNQPQHF.

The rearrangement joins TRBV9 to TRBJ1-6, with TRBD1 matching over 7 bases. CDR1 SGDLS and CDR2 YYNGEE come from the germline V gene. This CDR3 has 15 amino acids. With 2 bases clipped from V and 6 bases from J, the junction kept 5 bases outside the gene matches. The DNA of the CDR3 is TGTGCCAGCAGCGTTATGGGACAGATTAATTCACCCCTCCACTTT. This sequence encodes CASSVMGQINSPLHF.

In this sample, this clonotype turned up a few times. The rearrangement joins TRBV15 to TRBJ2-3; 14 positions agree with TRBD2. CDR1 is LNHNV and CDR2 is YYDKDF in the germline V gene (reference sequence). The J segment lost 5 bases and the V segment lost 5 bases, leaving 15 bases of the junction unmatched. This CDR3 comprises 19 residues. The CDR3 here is CATSGILGLAGGEGDTQYF. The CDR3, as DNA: TGTGCCACCAGCGGAATCCTAGGACTAGCGGGGGGTGAGGGAGATACGCAGTATTTT.

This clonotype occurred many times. The CDR3 bases are TGTGCCAGCAGCTTTGGGCAGGTTAGCACAGATACGCAGTATTTT. It encodes CASSFGQVSTDTQYF. The chain recombines TRBV7-2 with TRBJ2-3; D remains ambiguous. Per the germline V gene, CDR1 is SGHTA and CDR2 is FQGNSA. The V gene lost 3 bases and the J gene lost 0 bases, with 10 bases spanning the gap. This CDR3 has 15 residues.